This T cell receptor (beta chain) was identified in a study of blood T cell repertoires in COVID-19 (TCRdb year 2020). General notes on the study: The collaborator samples originated in the United States, Italy and Spain and spanned the acute and convalescent phases of COVID-19. Where available, HLA class I and class II types were taken from metadata supplied by the sample provider and were not determined by assay-based typing. The dataset comprised deeply sampled blood TCRbeta repertoires from subjects exposed to, actively infected with, or recovered from COVID-19. Samples were obtained from the ongoing ImmuneRACE study (first 160 participants) and from approximately 1,200 subjects provided by 6 global collaborators. The repertoires were released in a freely available public database meant as a resource for research on the immune response to SARS-CoV-2. The material from the prospective study consisted of cDNA or gDNA derived from T cells, B-cell-depleted T cells, or PBMCs. A de-identified subject ID, COVID-19 status, age in years and sex were almost always included in the sample metadata.

Inclusive of the bounding cysteine and phenylalanine, the CDR3 is 11 residues long. The retained sequence is limited to the CDR3, 33 bases, with the frame set at the first base. Clipping removes 5 bases from V and 10 bases from J, with 2 as the unmatched junction base count. CDR1 and CDR2, per the germline V gene, are MNHEY and SVGAGI. Broad study findings and their caveats: The amount of clinical and demographic metadata varied by source and participant and was provided uncurated.

This clone was recorded only once. Its recognized antigen is unknown. No quality values exist for individual bases; no much larger clone is one base distant. At one collaborating source in Seattle, patients were enrolled during active infection and were followed longitudinally through the course of disease. The collaborating institutions used their own protocols to collect whole blood in K2EDTA tubes. For TCRbeta analysis, collaborator samples were shipped as frozen whole blood, as isolated PBMCs, or as DNA extracted from either sample type. TCRbeta CDR3 regions were amplified from genomic DNA by means of the immunoSEQ Assay, a bias-controlled multiplex PCR. Concerning the study's data processing: The number of nucleated cells in each sample was estimated from the amplification of reference gene primers within the assay. To quantify the absolute abundance of each unique TCRbeta CDR3 rearrangement, sequence reads were collapsed and filtered. Productive Simpson clonality was computed per sample as the square root of Simpson's diversity index over productive rearrangements. In TCRdb, the immuneACCESS table is reduced to in-frame sequences with V and J assigned. These tables do not hold every clone; where another copy was compared, an unresolved V gene accounts for under half, and the others remain unexplained. V and J calls and clone size are given by that table; D and trimming were obtained from the DNA. This sample comprises fewer than 250,000 clones, approximately 80% of them detected only once. The ten largest clones add up to 10% of the sample.

This receptor was taken from an elderly woman with COVID-19, enrolled during active disease. The sample taken for sequencing was peripheral blood. Recombination linked TRBV6-5 to TRBJ2-1, with 7 bases aligning to TRBD1. The sequenced DNA is TGTGCCAGCAGTAGACAGGGAGAGCAGTTCTTC. Its protein is CASSRQGEQFF.